A single sample gave rise to the 11 T cell receptor beta chains below, sequenced in a study of beta chain features in type 1 diabetes (dated by TCRdb to between 2018 and 2020). To prepare the library, the immunoSEQ multiplex PCR assay was applied. The High Capacity cDNA Reverse Transcription Kit was used to reverse transcribe all of the isolated RNA, meaning that expressed TCRB transcripts were what got sequenced. TCRdb's version of the immuneACCESS table is confined to in-frame rearrangements and falls short of the full clone set. An unresolved V gene accounts for under half of the shortfall where checked; the remainder is of unknown origin. Present in this sample are hundreds of thousands of clones, 14% of which were seen just once. The ten biggest clones cover around 0.025% of the sample. Sequencing was done on a sample of naive CD4+ T cells from blood. What this sample's cell subset or site label stands for: true naive CD4+ T cells. These receptors all stem from a woman in her thirties or forties in good health.

The chain carries TRBV7-2 and TRBJ1-2, with 7 bases aligning to TRBD1. The CDR3 length is 13 residues. The germline V gene has CDR1 SGHTA and CDR2 FQGNSA. Losses at the gene ends were 5 bases for V and 7 bases for J; bases not matched to a gene: 7. The CDR3 bases are TGTGCCAGCAGCCCGGGACAGCTTCGTGGCTACACCTTC. It specifies CASSPGQLRGYTF. The full variable domain, with the rest looked up from reference TRBV7-2 and TRBJ1-2, is GAGVSQSPSNKVTEKGKDVELRCDPISGHTALYWYRQSLGQGLEFLIYFQGNSAPDKSGLPSDRFSAERTGGSVSTLTIQRTQQEDSAVYLCASSPGQLRGYTFGSGTRLTVV.

This clone showed up just a few times. The gene calls are TRBV11-2 and TRBJ1-1, with D unclear. V was clipped by 1 base and J by 4 bases, with 13 bases between them. Germline V gives CDR1 SGHAT, CDR2 FQNNGV. This CDR3 region has 15 residues. CDR3 DNA: TGTGCCAGCAGCTTAGCGGCGCGGGGAGGCACTGAAGCTTTCTTT. It encodes CASSLAARGGTEAFF.

The V and J genes are TRBV6-1 and TRBJ2-1; 10 bases map to TRBD1. The CDR3 spans 14 residues. J lost 3 bases, V lost 6 bases, and 2 bases had no gene match. Germline CDR1 MNHNS, CDR2 SASEGT. CDR3 in amino acids: CASRRDRGYNEQFF. DNA for the CDR3: TGTGCCAGCAGGAGGGACAGGGGCTACAATGAGCAGTTCTTC.

The table lists this clone with a few counts. CDR3 protein: CASSPSPGQSNEKLFF. CDR3 coding DNA: TGCGCCAGCAGCCCCTCGCCGGGACAGTCTAATGAAAAACTGTTTTTT. This chain links TRBV4-3 with TRBJ1-4; 7 bases map to TRBD1. The CDR3 runs 16 residues. V lost 4 bases and J lost 3; bases outside the gene matches: 8. The germline V gene encodes CDR1 LGHNA and CDR2 YSLEER.

The chain is built from TRBV25-1 and TRBJ2-6; a weak D match, TRBD2 (6 bases). The CDR3 is 13 residues long. Per the germline V gene, CDR1 is MGHDK and CDR2 is SYGVNS. Trimming shortened V by 6 bases and J by 3 bases, and 6 bases separated the two germline ends. The CDR3 sequence is CASRGGGANVLTF. The CDR3 DNA reads TGTGCCAGCAGGGGGGGTGGGGCCAACGTCCTGACTTTC.

This clone has more than one count but fewer than ten. J is TRBJ1-1 and V is TRBV5-1; D call uncertain. Germline V lookup: CDR1 SGHRS, CDR2 YFSETQ. The CDR3 extends over 15 amino acids. Trimming shortened V by 4 bases and J by 1 base, and 14 bases separated the two germline ends. As DNA, the CDR3 is TGCGCCAGCAGCCCGGTCGTGGGAGGGAACACTGAAGCTTTCTTT. Translated, it gives CASSPVVGGNTEAFF.

The table lists this clone with a few counts. This chain joins TRBV5-4 and TRBJ1-1; 9 positions match TRBD1. Per the germline V gene, CDR1 is SGHNT and CDR2 is YYREEE (reference sequence). The CDR3 sequence is 16 residues long. V was clipped by 3 bases and J by 4 bases; unmatched bases: 10. The CDR3: CASSSINRGQGTEAFF. The CDR3 DNA is TGTGCCAGCAGCTCGATAAACAGGGGGCAGGGCACTGAAGCTTTCTTT. The variable domain in full, with the rest retrieved from reference TRBV5-4 and TRBJ1-1, is ETGVTQSPTHLIKTRGQQVTLRCSSQSGHNTVSWYQQALGQGPQFIFQYYREEENGRGNFPPRFSGLQFPNYSSELNVNALELDDSALYLCASSSINRGQGTEAFFGQGTRLTVV.

In this sample, this clone turned up many times. The chain uses TRBV7-2 and TRBJ2-1; D remains ambiguous. Trimming stripped 0 bases from V and 9 bases from J, with 6 bases between. The germline V gene has CDR1 SGHTA and CDR2 FQGNSA. This CDR3 spans 12 amino acids. CDR3 sequence: CASSLAIGEQFF. CDR3 nucleotides: TGTGCCAGCAGCTTAGCCATCGGTGAGCAGTTCTTC.

This clone appeared many times. The rearrangement joins TRBV23-1 to TRBJ2-2; no clear D gene. TRBV23-1 is labeled an ORF, and its function is uncertain. Trimming took off 0 bases at V and 0 bases at J, with 14 bases between the two ends. The CDR3 is 18 amino acids. CDR3 nucleotides: TGCGCCAGCAGTCAATCATCTAGGAGAGAATCGAACACCGGGGAGCTGTTTTTT. Its translation is CASSQSSRRESNTGELFF.

V usage is TRBV9 and J usage is TRBJ1-5, with TRBD1 matching 8 bases. The CDR3 covers 15 residues. CDR1 SGDLS and CDR2 YYNGEE come from the germline V gene. V lost 2 bases, J lost 4 bases, and 5 bases stayed unmatched. The CDR3 region has the DNA TGTGCCAGCAGCGTCGGGACAGGCGATAATCAGCCCCAGCATTTT. It yields the protein CASSVGTGDNQPQHF. The full variable domain, in which reference TRBV9 and TRBJ1-5 provide the parts outside the CDR3, is DSGVTQTPKHLITATGQRVTLRCSPRSGDLSVYWYQQSLDQGLQFLIQYYNGEERAKGNILERFSAQQFPDLHSELNLSSLELGDSALYFCASSVGTGDNQPQHFGDGTRLSIL.

CDR3 amino acids: CASRKHASGTNTGELFF. CDR3 sequence (DNA): TGTGCCAGTAGAAAGCATGCTAGCGGGACGAACACCGGGGAGCTGTTTTTT. The chain recombines TRBV19 with TRBJ2-2; 9 positions match TRBD2. The CDR3 is 17 residues long. Germline-derived CDR1 and CDR2 are LNHDA and SQIVND (reference sequence). Trimming at V came to 6 bases and at J to 0 bases, leaving 8 bases not matched to a gene. Full variable domain (outside the CDR3, taken from reference TRBV19 and TRBJ2-2): DGGITQSPKYLFRKEGQNVTLSCEQNLNHDAMYWYRQDPGQGLRLIYYSQIVNDFQKGDIAEGYSVSREKKESFPLTVTSAQKNPTAFYLCASRKHASGTNTGELFFGEGSRLTVL.